This T cell receptor (beta chain) was profiled in a study of cytomegalovirus exposure and HLA in healthy donors. The overall study: Earlier, 110 million or so unique TCR beta sequences were recovered from approximately 180 million T cells by an analysis. Study conclusions and caveats: Reportedly, TCR beta sequences accurately predicted HLA-A and HLA-B alleles in most subjects.

Remarks on this clone: Its antigen is currently unknown.

The PCR was carried out with 60 Vbeta primers and 13 Jbeta primers. The method was immunoSEQ multiplex PCR; TCRdb's version includes in-frame clones alone and lacks a portion of them. The sample consists of some 180,000 clones, 81% of them appearing once. This CDR3 contains 16 residues. Germline V lookup: CDR1 SEHNR, CDR2 FQNEAQ (reference sequence). The trim removed 1 base at V and 2 bases at J, leaving 6 bases unmatched. Sequenced input: PBMCs. This chain connects TRBV7-9 to TRBJ2-5; 8 bases agree with TRBD2. This sequence originates from a man in his forties or fifties in good health and CMV-seropositive. CDR3: CASSLVGGASQETQYF. The CDR3 nucleotides read TGTGCCAGCAGCTTAGTCGGGGGGGCCTCTCAAGAGACCCAGTACTTC.